The clone carrying this T cell receptor (beta chain) came up a few times. Its antigen remains unknown. Via MiXCR, TCRdb re-called the reads, giving one row per CDR3 protein. Of 300,000 to 400,000 distinct CDR3 sequences in the sample, 25% to 35% were seen once. This sample was taken from a study of T cell repertoires in cytomegalovirus infection. Broader study findings: HLA-C-restricted TCR beta clonotypes specific for CMV led the ex vivo response.

The CDR3 length is 16 residues. The V end lost 5 bases, the J end lost 9 bases, and 23 bases lay between the germline ends. The germline V gene encodes CDR1 SGHTA and CDR2 FQGNSA. The rearrangement joins TRBV7-2 to TRBJ2-1; D possibly corresponds to TRBD2 (5 bases). The origin of this receptor is a human donor in good health (CMV status not recorded). Some clones in this sample may be carry-over from other donors' samples. Specimen: cultured PBMCs, collected from culture after CMV antigen stimulation. The chain's CDR3 is CASSPTLVGIAGEQFF. The CDR3 nucleotides read TGTGCCAGCAGCCCTACACTAGTAGGCATCGCGGGTGAGCAGTTCTTC.